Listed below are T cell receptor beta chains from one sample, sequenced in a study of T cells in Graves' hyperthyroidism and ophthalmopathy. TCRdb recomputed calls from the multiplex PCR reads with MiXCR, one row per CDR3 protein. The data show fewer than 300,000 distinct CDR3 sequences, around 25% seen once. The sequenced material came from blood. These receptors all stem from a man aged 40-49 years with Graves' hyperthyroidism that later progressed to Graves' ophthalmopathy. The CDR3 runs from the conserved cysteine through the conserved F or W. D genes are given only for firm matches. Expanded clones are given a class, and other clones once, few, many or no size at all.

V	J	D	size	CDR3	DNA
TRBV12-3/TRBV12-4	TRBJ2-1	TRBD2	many	CASIYSGGLSEQFF	TGTGCCAGCATATACTCCGGGGGGTTGTCTGAGCAGTTCTTC
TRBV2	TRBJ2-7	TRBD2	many	CASRSSGGWYEQYF	TGTGCCAGCAGATCTAGCGGGGGTTGGTACGAGCAGTACTTC
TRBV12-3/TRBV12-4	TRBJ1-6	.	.	CASSSVVGNSPLHF	TGTGCCAGCAGCTCCGTGGTAGGGAATTCACCCCTCCACTTT
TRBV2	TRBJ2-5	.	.	CASSENGEVQETQYF	TGTGCCAGCAGTGAAAACGGGGAGGTCCAAGAGACCCAGTACTTC
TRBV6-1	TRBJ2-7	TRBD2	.	CASSEEVAGPYEQYF	TGTGCCAGCAGTGAAGAGGTAGCGGGGCCCTACGAGCAGTACTTC
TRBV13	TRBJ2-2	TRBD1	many	CASSAYSGTGGVGELFF	TGTGCCAGCAGCGCCTACTCCGGGACAGGGGGTGTCGGGGAGCTGTTTTTT
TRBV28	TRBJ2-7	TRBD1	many	CASSWTGTGEQYF	TGTGCCAGCAGTTGGACAGGGACGGGCGAGCAGTACTTC
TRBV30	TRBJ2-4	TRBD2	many	CAWSVLVSGSENIQYF	TGTGCCTGGAGTGTACTAGTTAGCGGGAGTGAAAACATTCAGTACTTC
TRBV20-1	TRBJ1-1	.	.	CSASKGQMIEAFF	TGCAGTGCTTCCAAAGGACAGATGATTGAAGCTTTCTTT
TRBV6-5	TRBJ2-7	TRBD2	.	CASSLTSGLSYEQYF	TGTGCCAGCAGCTTGACTAGCGGGTTATCCTACGAGCAGTACTTC
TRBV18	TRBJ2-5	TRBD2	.	CASSPSLAGGEETQYF	TGTGCCAGCTCACCGTCCCTCGCGGGAGGCGAAGAGACCCAGTACTTC
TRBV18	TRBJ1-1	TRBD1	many	CASSAGQTNTEAFF	TGTGCCAGCTCCGCGGGACAGACGAACACTGAAGCTTTCTTT
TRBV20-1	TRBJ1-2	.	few	CSARGRKDSSYGYTF	TGCAGTGCTAGGGGAAGGAAAGACTCTAGCTATGGCTACACCTTC
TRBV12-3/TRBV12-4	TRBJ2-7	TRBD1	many	CASSLSGGESEQYF	TGTGCCAGCAGTTTATCAGGGGGCGAGTCCGAGCAGTACTTC
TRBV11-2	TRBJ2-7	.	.	CASSSARYEQYF	TGTGCCAGCAGCTCGGCGAGATACGAGCAGTACTTC
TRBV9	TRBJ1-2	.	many	CASSQTYGYTF	TGTGCCAGCAGCCAGACTTATGGCTACACCTTC
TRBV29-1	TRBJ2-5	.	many	CSVRGQETQYF	TGCAGCGTCCGGGGGCAAGAGACCCAGTACTTC
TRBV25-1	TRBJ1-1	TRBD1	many	CASSDPGRGHTEAFF	TGTGCCAGCAGTGACCCCGGGAGGGGGCATACTGAAGCTTTCTTT
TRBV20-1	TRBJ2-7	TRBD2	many	CSASPRLAANQNSYEQYF	TGCAGTGCTAGCCCAAGACTAGCGGCGAACCAAAACTCCTACGAGCAGTACTTC
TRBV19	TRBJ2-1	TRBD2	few	CASSYVGASGRQRYEQFF	TGTGCCAGTTCTTATGTTGGGGCTAGCGGGAGGCAAAGGTATGAGCAGTTCTTC